This paragraph covers one T cell receptor (beta chain) sequence. The sample originates from a study of T cell changes during pregnancy in multiple sclerosis. The CDR3 covers 14 residues. Germline values: CDR1 SGHTA, CDR2 FQGNSA. Trimming removed 8 bases from V and 15 bases from J; junction bases left unmatched: 13. Assay: immunoSEQ multiplex PCR; the TCRdb copy retains only in-frame clones and omits some. The sample has 20,000 to 25,000 clones, 91% seen once; the top ten hold 0.6% to 0.85%. The sequencing used CD4+ T cells from peripheral blood mononuclear cells, collected in the third trimester of pregnancy. The sequence was collected from a female donor in good health, enrolled as a control in a pregnancy study. The rearrangement uses TRBV7-2 and TRBJ1-6; 10 bases agree with TRBD1. The CDR3 loop is CASPRGDRGGYLHF. As DNA, the CDR3 is TGTGCCAGCCCGCGAGGGGACAGGGGAGGGTACCTCCACTTT.